This T cell receptor (beta chain) was sequenced for a study of beta chain features in type 1 diabetes. Study-wide findings and caveats: Shortening that was moderate but significant affected the TCRB CDR3s of Type 1 diabetes patients in all four CD4+ subsets.

What was sequenced were expressed TCRB transcripts, since all of the isolated RNA had been reverse transcribed. Generated by immunoSEQ multiplex PCR, the TCRdb table keeps only in-frame clones and is missing some. Here the sample spans about 190,000 clones, almost 8% being singletons. The table lists this clone with a few counts. What it recognizes is unknown. The sample taken for sequencing was central memory CD4+ T cells from blood. The TCR comes from a man in his late teens or twenties with type 1 diabetes.

CDR3 residues: CASNTDRLMNTEAFF. The CDR3 coding sequence is TGTGCCAGCAATACAGACAGGCTGATGAACACTGAAGCTTTCTTT. The genes are TRBV7-2 and TRBJ1-1; D might be TRBD1 (6 bases). The germline V and J ends were trimmed by 7 bases and 0 bases, with 15 bases remaining between them. The CDR3 has 15 amino acids. Per the germline V gene, CDR1 is SGHTA and CDR2 is FQGNSA.